These T cell receptor beta chains were read from a single sample in a study of identical twins. TCRdb processed the 5' RACE reads anew with MiXCR; each CDR3 protein has one entry. This table has fewer than 900,000 distinct CDR3 sequences, 20% to 25% appearing once. These data also formed part of another study, on T cells expressing NK-cell markers.

Sequencing was done on a sample of PBMCs. These receptors came from a woman aged 18-35 years in good health. Both conserved end residues are trimmed from each CDR3. The D gene is left open where the match is weak.

J: TRBJ2-7; D: TRBD1; V: TRBV5-1; CDR3: ASSLGQDTIYEQY
J: TRBJ2-7; D: TRBD2; V: TRBV12-3/TRBV12-4; CDR3: ASSLVAGGGEQY
J: TRBJ2-7; D: TRBD2; V: TRBV5-6; CDR3: ASSWIGGAYEQY
J: TRBJ1-1; D: -; V: TRBV5-1; CDR3: ASSLGRGETEAF
J: TRBJ2-2; D: -; V: TRBV29-1; CDR3: SAVTGNTGELF
J: TRBJ2-5; D: TRBD2; V: TRBV7-9; CDR3: ASSLNPGLAETQY
J: TRBJ1-4; D: -; V: TRBV20-1; CDR3: SAARRSTNEKLF
J: TRBJ2-5; D: TRBD2; V: TRBV5-4; CDR3: AFGAGTKTETQY
J: TRBJ1-1; D: -; V: TRBV5-1; CDR3: ASSLGPRGDTEAF
J: TRBJ2-3; D: -; V: TRBV20-1; CDR3: SARTPGRTDTQY
J: TRBJ2-1; D: TRBD1; V: TRBV6-1; CDR3: ASRRQGLYNEQF
J: TRBJ2-7; D: -; V: TRBV27; CDR3: ASRKLGREQY
J: TRBJ1-2; D: -; V: TRBV5-6; CDR3: ASSSGGLANYGYT
J: TRBJ2-7; D: -; V: TRBV5-1; CDR3: ASSLPLGEEQY
J: TRBJ1-5; D: -; V: TRBV10-3; CDR3: AISDRSGGSNQPQH
J: TRBJ2-3; D: -; V: TRBV20-1; CDR3: SARALRDADTQY
J: TRBJ2-7; D: TRBD1; V: TRBV2; CDR3: ASSPRDSLGSSKQY
J: TRBJ2-7; D: TRBD2; V: TRBV20-1; CDR3: SADAASGASYEQY
J: TRBJ1-2; D: -; V: TRBV20-1; CDR3: SAQRQRTYGYT
J: TRBJ2-1; D: -; V: TRBV18; CDR3: ASSPGGNEQF